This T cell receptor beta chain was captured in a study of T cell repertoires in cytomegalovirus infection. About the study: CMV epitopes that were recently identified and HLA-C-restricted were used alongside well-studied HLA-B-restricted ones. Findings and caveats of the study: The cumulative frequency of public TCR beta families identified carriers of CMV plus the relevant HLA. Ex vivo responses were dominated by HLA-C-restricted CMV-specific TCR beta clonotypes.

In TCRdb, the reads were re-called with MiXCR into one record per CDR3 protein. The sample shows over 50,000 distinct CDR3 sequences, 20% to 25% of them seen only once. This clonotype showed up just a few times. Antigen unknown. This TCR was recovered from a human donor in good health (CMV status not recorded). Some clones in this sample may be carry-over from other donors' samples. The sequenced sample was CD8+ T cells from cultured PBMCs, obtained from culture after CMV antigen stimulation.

The CDR3 region is CASSQEFGDPYYEQYF. DNA of the CDR3: TGCGCCAGCAGCCAAGAATTTGGGGACCCTTACTACGAGCAGTACTTC. The rearrangement joins TRBV4-3 to TRBJ2-7; TRBD1 or TRBD2 may be the D gene (5 bases each). Germline V gene sequence: CDR1 LGHNA, CDR2 YSLEER. V dropped 0 bases and J dropped 3 bases, with 15 bases sitting between them. CDR3 length: 16 amino acids.